Below are 27 T cell receptor beta chains sequenced from a single sample in a study of T cell responses to AZD1222 COVID-19 vaccine. Generated by immunoSEQ multiplex PCR, the TCRdb table keeps only in-frame clones and is missing some. The sample lists about 150,000 clones; roughly nine tenths were seen once. Sequencing used peripheral blood, obtained on day 0 of MenACWY control vaccination. The receptors shown here come from an adult in good health.

This clone occurred a few times. The chain uses TRBV4-3 and TRBJ2-1; 10 bases are shared with TRBD2. V was clipped by 2 bases and J by 3 bases; unmatched bases: 1. The CDR3 has 15 amino acids. Germline CDR1 and CDR2: LGHNA and YSLEER. CDR3 loop: CASSQTSGDYNEQFF. As DNA, the CDR3 is TGCGCCAGCAGCCAAACTAGCGGGGACTACAATGAGCAGTTCTTC.

This chain connects TRBV9 to TRBJ2-1; 9 nucleotides match TRBD2. The V segment lost 7 bases and the J segment 9 bases; nucleotides outside the gene matches: 17. This CDR3 has 16 residues. Per the germline V gene, CDR1 is SGDLS and CDR2 is YYNGEE. This chain's CDR3 is CASSYRAGGRQGEQFF. The CDR3 bases are TGTGCCAGCTCGTACCGAGCGGGAGGACGGCAAGGTGAGCAGTTCTTC.

The chain employs TRBV30 and TRBJ1-2, with D hard to call. The V end lost 4 bases, the J end lost 3 bases, and 9 bases lay between the germline ends. This CDR3 has 12 residues. Germline lookup yields CDR1 GTSNPN and CDR2 SVGIG (reference sequence). This CDR3 is CAWIGGDYGYTF. The CDR3 DNA follows: TGTGCCTGGATTGGTGGAGACTATGGCTACACCTTC.

The rearrangement links TRBV28 to TRBJ1-5; maybe TRBD1 (6 bases). Germline CDR1 is MDHEN and CDR2 is SYDVKM. The V end was cut by 5 bases, the J end by 0 bases, with 26 bases between. The CDR3 contains 20 residues. The CDR3 coding sequence is TGTGCCAGCAGTAGCCAACCCATGGGGACAACCTTGTATAGCAATCAGCCCCAGCATTTT. This codes for CASSSQPMGTTLYSNQPQHF.

This clone was counted a few times. The rearrangement joins TRBV7-9 to TRBJ1-4; 7 positions agree with TRBD1. V was clipped by 2 bases and J by 5 bases; unmatched bases: 8. The CDR3 has 16 amino acids. Looked up from germline, CDR1 is SEHNR and CDR2 is FQNEAQ (reference sequence). This CDR3 reads CASSLWDAGQNEKLFF. CDR3 nucleotide sequence: TGTGCCAGCAGCTTATGGGACGCGGGACAGAATGAAAAACTGTTTTTT.

The chain joins TRBV5-1 to TRBJ1-6; TRBD1 might be the D (6 bases). Germline V gene lookup returns CDR1 SGHRS and CDR2 YFSETQ. The CDR3 length is 15 residues. V was trimmed by 0 bases and J by 6 bases, leaving 10 bases between them. CDR3 sequence (DNA): TGCGCCAGCAGCTTGGACAGGGTGGTTAATTCACCCCTCCACTTT. Residues: CASSLDRVVNSPLHF.

This clone was detected only a few times. The chain is built from TRBV18 and TRBJ2-5; perhaps TRBD2 as D (5 bases). Germline V gene sequence: CDR1 KGHSH, CDR2 LQKENI. Trimming cost V 3 bases and J 5 bases, with 10 bases left between them. The CDR3 spans 13 residues. The CDR3, as DNA: TGTGCCAGCTCACCCGGACCGGGGGAGACCCAGTACTTC. Protein product: CASSPGPGETQYF.

In DNA, the CDR3 is TGTGCCAGCAGCCTAGGGCCGAACACTGAAGCTTTCTTT. It encodes CASSLGPNTEAFF. The chain uses TRBV5-6 and TRBJ1-1; D is unclear. Trimming cost V 4 bases and J 1 base, with 8 bases left between them. Germline CDR1 SGHDT, CDR2 YYEEEE. This CDR3 is built from 13 residues.

The chain recombines TRBV27 with TRBJ1-2; D is possibly TRBD1 (5 bases). Germline V gives CDR1 MNHEY, CDR2 SMNVEV (reference sequence). The V gene lost 6 bases and the J gene lost 7 bases, with 24 bases spanning the gap. This CDR3 spans 16 amino acids. The CDR3 nucleotides read TGTGCCAGCAGCCCAGGGTGGGGGTCGTCCTTTGGTGGCTACACCTTC. Translation gives CASSPGWGSSFGGYTF.

V and J are TRBV4-3 and TRBJ2-7; perhaps D is TRBD1 or TRBD2 (5 bases each). In germline, CDR1 is LGHNA, CDR2 YSLEER. The length of the CDR3 is 15 residues. Trimming pared 4 bases from V and 2 bases from J, leaving 15 bases between. The CDR3 bases are TGCGCCAGCAGCCGAGCCGGGGACCGAGCCTACGAGCAGTACTTC. It translates to CASSRAGDRAYEQYF.

The chain is built from TRBV10-3 and TRBJ2-7; D may be TRBD1 (6 bases). Trimming took off 5 bases at V and 1 base at J, with 15 bases between the two ends. The CDR3 spans 15 residues. The germline V gene has CDR1 ENHRY and CDR2 SYGVKD. The DNA for the CDR3 is TGTGCCATCAGTAATCAGCAGGGGCTTTCCTACGAGCAGTACTTC. Its translation is CAISNQQGLSYEQYF.

The chain uses TRBV27 and TRBJ2-7; D call uncertain. Trimming left V 3 bases short and J 3 bases short, with 15 bases between. CDR1 MNHEY and CDR2 SMNVEV come from the germline V gene (reference sequence). The CDR3 has 15 residues. The CDR3 reads CASSFGGPTFYEQYF. The CDR3 nucleotides are TGTGCCAGCAGTTTCGGCGGCCCCACCTTCTACGAGCAGTACTTC.

J is TRBJ1-2 and V is TRBV29-1; D possibly corresponds to TRBD1 (6 bases). CDR1 and CDR2 from the germline V gene are SQVTM and ANQGSEA. Trimming left V 5 bases short and J 3 bases short, with 13 bases between. The CDR3 loop spans 13 amino acids. The CDR3 region has the DNA TGCAGCGTTCAGGAAGGGGGTGACTATGGCTACACCTTC. It translates to CSVQEGGDYGYTF.

The CDR3 DNA is TGTGCCAGCAGTGATGACAGAGATCAGCCCCAGCATTTT. It translates to CASSDDRDQPQHF. The chain couples TRBV2 to TRBJ1-5, with D tentatively TRBD1 (5 bases). CDR3 size: 13 residues. CDR1 is SNHLY, CDR2 FYNNEI, per germline. V lost 3 bases to trimming and J lost 5 bases, with 8 bases between them.

The V call is TRBV27, the J call TRBJ2-3, with 10 bases identical to TRBD1. CDR3 length: 17 residues. The germline V gene encodes CDR1 MNHEY and CDR2 SMNVEV (reference sequence). Losses at the gene ends were 4 bases for V and 4 bases for J; bases not matched to a gene: 11. Here the CDR3 DNA reads TGTGCCAGCAGTTCCTCTTCACGGGACAGGGGAGCAGATACGCAGTATTTT. Protein sequence: CASSSSSRDRGADTQYF.

The CDR3 sequence: CASSSSPVGAGGYTF. The CDR3 DNA sequence: TGTGCCAGCAGCTCTAGCCCAGTCGGGGCTGGTGGCTACACCTTC. The V gene is TRBV11-3, the J gene TRBJ1-2, with a tentative D call TRBD1 (5 bases). Per the germline V gene, CDR1 is SGHNT and CDR2 is YENEEA. Trimming took 4 bases from V and 7 from J, leaving 19 bases between them. The CDR3 is 15 residues long. The variable domain in full, completed from reference TRBV11-3 and TRBJ1-2, reads EAGVVQSPRYKIIEKKQPVAFWCNPISGHNTLYWYLQNLGQGPELLIRYENEEAVDDSQLPKDRFSAERLKGVDSTLKIQPAELGDSAVYLCASSSSPVGAGGYTFGSGTRLTVV.

The table lists this clone with a count of one. J is TRBJ2-7 and V is TRBV5-1; TRBD2 matches 13 bases. The CDR3 loop spans 20 amino acids. Germline V gene data show CDR1 as SGHRS and CDR2 as YFSETQ. The J segment lost 3 bases and the V segment lost 9 bases, leaving 24 bases of the junction unmatched. The CDR3 sequence is CATREAPGTSGEKGVYEQYF. The CDR3 nucleotides read TGCGCCACCAGGGAGGCCCCCGGGACTAGCGGGGAGAAAGGGGTCTACGAGCAGTACTTC.

This clone was observed a few times. The chain joins TRBV25-1 to TRBJ1-1, with 10 bases lining up with TRBD1. The V gene's germline CDR1 is MGHDK and CDR2 SYGVNS. With 0 bases clipped from V and 10 bases from J, the junction kept 2 bases outside the gene matches. CDR3 length: 13 residues. CDR3 sequence reads: CASSEYRDRGAFF. The CDR3 bases are TGTGCCAGCAGTGAATATAGGGACAGGGGAGCTTTCTTT.

This clone appeared a single time. The CDR3 DNA reads TGCAGCGTCACATCACTAGCCTCCTACAATGAGCAGTTCTTC. Its translation: CSVTSLASYNEQFF. The chain combines TRBV29-1 with TRBJ2-1; D may be TRBD2 (6 bases). The germline gives CDR1 SQVTM, CDR2 ANQGSEA. The CDR3 has 14 amino acids. The V end was cut by 6 bases, the J end by 0 bases, with 12 bases between.

The chain recombines TRBV4-2 with TRBJ1-2, with TRBD1 matching 9 bases. This CDR3 comprises 15 residues. V trimming: 0 bases; J trimming: 6 bases; junction bases outside the gene matches: 5. The germline CDR1 and CDR2 sequences are LGHNA and YNFKEQ. The chain's CDR3 is CASSQDDRGWDGYTF. DNA for the CDR3: TGTGCCAGCAGCCAAGATGACAGGGGGTGGGATGGCTACACCTTC.

This chain connects TRBV24-1 to TRBJ1-6; D is possibly TRBD1 (6 bases). V was shortened by 9 bases and J by 6 bases, with 20 bases between the two germline ends. CDR1 KGHDR and CDR2 SFDVKD come from the germline V gene. CDR3 length equals 16 residues. DNA of the CDR3: TGTGCCACCTCGAGATCCCGGGGGCCATCTAATTCACCCCTCCACTTT. Its protein product is CATSRSRGPSNSPLHF.

There are a few counts of this clone. The CDR3 is CASSSRLAGGGYEQYF. The CDR3 DNA follows: TGTGCCAGCAGCTCCCGACTAGCGGGAGGGGGATACGAGCAGTACTTC. This sequence joins TRBV7-6 and TRBJ2-7, with 14 bases fitting TRBD2. The V and J ends lost 4 bases and 4 bases, in that order; junction bases with no gene match: 6. The CDR3 runs to 16 residues. CDR1 is SGHVS, CDR2 FNYEAQ, per germline.

The chain combines TRBV27 with TRBJ1-5; D unresolved. The CDR3 loop spans 13 amino acids. The V gene lost 5 bases and the J gene lost 0 bases, with 5 bases spanning the gap. The germline V gene has CDR1 MNHEY and CDR2 SMNVEV (reference sequence). The CDR3 sequence is CASSPFSNQPQHF. For the CDR3, the DNA is TGTGCCAGCAGTCCCTTTAGCAATCAGCCCCAGCATTTT.

This clone was recorded only once. The rearrangement links TRBV6-2 or TRBV6-3 to TRBJ2-7; 10 bases align to TRBD1. Germline V gene lookup returns CDR1 MNHEY and CDR2 SVGEGT. Losses at the gene ends were 2 bases for V and 4 bases for J; bases not matched to a gene: 2. The CDR3 spans 14 residues. The CDR3 nucleotides read TGTGCCAGCAGTTACGGACAGGGGGTTTACGAGCAGTACGTC. Its translation: CASSYGQGVYEQYV.

The V call is TRBV5-1, the J call TRBJ1-2; 8 positions match TRBD1. Losses at the gene ends were 6 bases for V and 7 bases for J; bases not matched to a gene: 8. Germline-derived CDR1 and CDR2 are SGHRS and YFSETQ. The CDR3 spans 13 residues. The CDR3 nucleotides are TGCGCCAGCAACCAACAGGGGGAAGGTGGCTACACCTTC. Residues: CASNQQGEGGYTF. The whole variable domain, remainder taken from reference TRBV5-1 and TRBJ1-2, is KAGVTQTPRYLIKTRGQQVTLSCSPISGHRSVSWYQQTPGQGLQFLFEYFSETQRNKGNFPGRFSGRQFSNSRSEMNVSTLELGDSALYLCASNQQGEGGYTFGSGTRLTVV.

J is TRBJ2-7 and V is TRBV15; 9 bases agree with TRBD2. Unmatched junction bases numbered 7, after V lost 0 bases and J lost 7 bases. The germline gives CDR1 LNHNV, CDR2 YYDKDF (reference sequence). CDR3 size: 15 residues. CDR3 DNA: TGTGCCACCAGCAGAGATCTGGCTAGCGGGGAGGAGCAGTACTTC. Amino acid sequence: CATSRDLASGEEQYF.

This clone was seen just once. This chain uses TRBV19 with TRBJ2-3; the D gene could be TRBD1 or TRBD2 (5 bases each). The V end lost 5 bases, the J end lost 6 bases, and 15 bases lay between the germline ends. CDR3 length equals 14 residues. Germline V gene sequence: CDR1 LNHDA, CDR2 SQIVND (reference sequence). Here the CDR3 DNA reads TGTGCCAGTAGTCTCCAGGGACCGAGGGATACGCAGTATTTT. Translating gives CASSLQGPRDTQYF. Full variable domain (rest looked up from reference TRBV19 and TRBJ2-3): DGGITQSPKYLFRKEGQNVTLSCEQNLNHDAMYWYRQDPGQGLRLIYYSQIVNDFQKGDIAEGYSVSREKKESFPLTVTSAQKNPTAFYLCASSLQGPRDTQYFGPGTRLTVL.